Listed here are 2 T cell receptor beta chains from one sample, sequenced in a study of shared clonotypes between healthy human individuals. Sequenced by immunoSEQ multiplex PCR; TCRdb stores in-frame clones only, minus some. The repertoire has 700,000 to 950,000 clones, 90% to 97% of them found once; the top ten carry about 0.22%. It was CD45RO-negative cells, positively selected for CCR7, that made up naive CD8 cells, with terminally differentiated effector memory CD45RA+ cells excluded. The sample consisted of naive CD8+ T cells sorted from blood. All receptors derive from a man aged 30 to 45 in good health.

The chain has TRBV28 and TRBJ1-5; D remains ambiguous. The CDR3 is 11 amino acids. From germline, CDR1 is MDHEN and CDR2 SYDVKM. V lost 8 bases to trimming and J lost 6 bases, with 8 bases between them. The CDR3 reads CASGAGQPQHF. The CDR3 nucleotides are TGTGCCAGCGGCGCGGGTCAGCCCCAGCATTTT.

This chain uses TRBV4-1 with TRBJ1-1; no clear D gene. This CDR3 contains 15 residues. Germline assignment: CDR1 MGHRA and CDR2 YSYEKL. Trimming cost V 0 bases and J 6 bases, with 14 bases left between them. The CDR3 spells CASSQDRGSAAEAFF. The CDR3 nucleotides read TGCGCCAGCAGCCAAGATAGAGGGTCGGCGGCTGAAGCTTTCTTT.